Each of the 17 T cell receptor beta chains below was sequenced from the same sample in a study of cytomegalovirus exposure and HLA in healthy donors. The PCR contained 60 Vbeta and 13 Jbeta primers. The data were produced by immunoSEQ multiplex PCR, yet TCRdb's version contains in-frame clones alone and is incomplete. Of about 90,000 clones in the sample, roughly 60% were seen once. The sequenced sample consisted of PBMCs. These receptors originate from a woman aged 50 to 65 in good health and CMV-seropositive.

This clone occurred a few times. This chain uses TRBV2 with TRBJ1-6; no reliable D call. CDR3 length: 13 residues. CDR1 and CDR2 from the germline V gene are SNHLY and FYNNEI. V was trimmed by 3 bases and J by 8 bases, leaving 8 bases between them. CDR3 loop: CASSEAPYSPLHF. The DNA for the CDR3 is TGTGCCAGCAGTGAGGCCCCATATTCACCCCTCCACTTT.

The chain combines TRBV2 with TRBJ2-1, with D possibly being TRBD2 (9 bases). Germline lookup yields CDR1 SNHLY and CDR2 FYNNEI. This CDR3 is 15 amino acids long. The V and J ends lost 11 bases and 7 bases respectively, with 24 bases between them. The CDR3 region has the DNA TGTGCCGGCTCAGGGGGCGGGGGGGCCTTTAATGAGCAGTTCTTC. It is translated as CAGSGGGGAFNEQFF.

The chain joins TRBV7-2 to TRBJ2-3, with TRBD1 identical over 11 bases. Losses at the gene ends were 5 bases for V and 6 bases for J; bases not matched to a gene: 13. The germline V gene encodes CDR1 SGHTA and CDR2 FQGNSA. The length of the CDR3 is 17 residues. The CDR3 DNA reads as TGTGCCAGCAGCACGCTCGCCGGGGGACAGGGGGTGGATACGCAGTATTTT. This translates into CASSTLAGGQGVDTQYF. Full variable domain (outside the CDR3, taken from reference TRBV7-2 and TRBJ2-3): GAGVSQSPSNKVTEKGKDVELRCDPISGHTALYWYRQSLGQGLEFLIYFQGNSAPDKSGLPSDRFSAERTGGSVSTLTIQRTQQEDSAVYLCASSTLAGGQGVDTQYFGPGTRLTVL.

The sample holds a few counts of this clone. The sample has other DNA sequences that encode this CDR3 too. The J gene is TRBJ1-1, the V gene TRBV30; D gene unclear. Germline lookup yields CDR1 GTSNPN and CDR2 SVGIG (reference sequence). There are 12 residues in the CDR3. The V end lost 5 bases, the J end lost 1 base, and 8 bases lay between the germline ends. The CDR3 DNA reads TGTGCCTGGGGACGGGGGAACACTGAAGCTTTCTTT. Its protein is CAWGRGNTEAFF.

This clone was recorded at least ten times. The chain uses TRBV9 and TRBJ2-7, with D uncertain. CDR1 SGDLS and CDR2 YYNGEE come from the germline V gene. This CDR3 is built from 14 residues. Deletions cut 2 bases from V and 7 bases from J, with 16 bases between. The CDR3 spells CASSVDWVSGEQYF. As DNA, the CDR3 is TGTGCCAGCAGCGTGGATTGGGTCTCGGGTGAGCAGTACTTC. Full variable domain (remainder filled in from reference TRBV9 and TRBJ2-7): DSGVTQTPKHLITATGQRVTLRCSPRSGDLSVYWYQQSLDQGLQFLIQYYNGEERAKGNILERFSAQQFPDLHSELNLSSLELGDSALYFCASSVDWVSGEQYFGPGTRLTVT.

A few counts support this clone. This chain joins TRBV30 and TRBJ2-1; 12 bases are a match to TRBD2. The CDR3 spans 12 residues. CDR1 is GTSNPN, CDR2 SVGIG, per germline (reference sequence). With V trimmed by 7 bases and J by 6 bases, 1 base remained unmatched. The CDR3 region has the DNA TGTGCCTCTAGCGGGGGGGCCAATGAGCAGTTCTTC. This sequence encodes CASSGGANEQFF. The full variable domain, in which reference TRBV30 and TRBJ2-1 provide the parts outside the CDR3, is SQTIHQWPATLVQPVGSPLSLECTVEGTSNPNLYWYRQAAGRGLQLLFYSVGIGQISSEVPQNLSASRPQDRQFILSSKKLLLSDSGFYLCASSGGANEQFFGPGTRLTVL.

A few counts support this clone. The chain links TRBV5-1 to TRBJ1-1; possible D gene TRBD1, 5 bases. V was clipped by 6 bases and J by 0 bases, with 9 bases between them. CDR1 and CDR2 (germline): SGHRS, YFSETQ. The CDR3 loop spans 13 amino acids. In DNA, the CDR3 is TGCGCCAGCAACACAGGAGTGAACACTGAAGCTTTCTTT. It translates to CASNTGVNTEAFF.

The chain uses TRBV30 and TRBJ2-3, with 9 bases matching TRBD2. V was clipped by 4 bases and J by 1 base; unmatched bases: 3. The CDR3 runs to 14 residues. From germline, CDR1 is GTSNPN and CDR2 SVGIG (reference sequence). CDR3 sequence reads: CAWTIAGGTDTQYF. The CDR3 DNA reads TGTGCCTGGACAATAGCGGGGGGCACAGATACGCAGTATTTT.

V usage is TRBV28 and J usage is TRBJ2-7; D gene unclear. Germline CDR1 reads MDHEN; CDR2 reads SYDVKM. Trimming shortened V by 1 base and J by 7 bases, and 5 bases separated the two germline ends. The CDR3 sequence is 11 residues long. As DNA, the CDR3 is TGTGCCAGCAGTTTATCGCGTGAGCAGTACTTC. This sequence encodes CASSLSREQYF.

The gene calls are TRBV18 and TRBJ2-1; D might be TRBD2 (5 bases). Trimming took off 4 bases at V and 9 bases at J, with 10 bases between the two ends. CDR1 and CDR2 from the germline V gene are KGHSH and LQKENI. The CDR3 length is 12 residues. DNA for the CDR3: TGTGCCAGCTCACTCTCCGGACTTGAGCAGTTCTTC. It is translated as CASSLSGLEQFF. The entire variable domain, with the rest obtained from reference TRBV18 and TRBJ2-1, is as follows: NAGVMQNPRHLVRRRGQEARLRCSPMKGHSHVYWYRQLPEEGLKFMVYLQKENIIDESGMPKERFSAEFPKEGPSILRIQQVVRGDSAAYFCASSLSGLEQFFGPGTRLTVL.

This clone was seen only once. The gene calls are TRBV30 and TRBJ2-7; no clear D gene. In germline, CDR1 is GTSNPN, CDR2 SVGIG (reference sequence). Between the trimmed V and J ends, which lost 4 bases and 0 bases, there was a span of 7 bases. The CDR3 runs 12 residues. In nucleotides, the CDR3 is TGTGCCTGGACAGCTAGCTCCTACGAGCAGTACTTC. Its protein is CAWTASSYEQYF.

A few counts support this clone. The CDR3 region is CSVEAAGSDNEQFF. CDR3 coding DNA: TGCAGCGTTGAAGCAGCAGGATCGGACAATGAGCAGTTCTTC. The chain links TRBV29-1 to TRBJ2-1; D remains ambiguous. Trimming took 1 base from V and 5 from J, leaving 12 bases between them. This CDR3 spans 14 amino acids. Germline CDR1 and CDR2: SQVTM and ANQGSEA.

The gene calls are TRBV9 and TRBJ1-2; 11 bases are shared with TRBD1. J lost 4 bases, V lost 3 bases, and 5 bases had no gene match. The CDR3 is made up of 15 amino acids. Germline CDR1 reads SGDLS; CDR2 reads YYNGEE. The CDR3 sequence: CASSASGTGGYGYTF. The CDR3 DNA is TGTGCCAGCAGCGCCAGCGGGACAGGGGGCTATGGCTACACCTTC.

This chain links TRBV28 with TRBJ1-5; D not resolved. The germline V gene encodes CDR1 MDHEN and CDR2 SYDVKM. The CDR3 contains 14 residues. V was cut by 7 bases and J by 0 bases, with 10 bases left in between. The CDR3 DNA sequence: TGTGCCAGCAACCCAGCGGATAGCAATCAGCCCCAGCATTTT. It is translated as CASNPADSNQPQHF.

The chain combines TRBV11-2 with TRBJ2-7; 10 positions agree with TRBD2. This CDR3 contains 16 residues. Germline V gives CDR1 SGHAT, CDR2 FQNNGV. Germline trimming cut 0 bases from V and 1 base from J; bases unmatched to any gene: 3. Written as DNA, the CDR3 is TGTGCCAGCAGCTTAGAACTAGCGGGGCGATCCTACGAGCAGTACTTC. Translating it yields CASSLELAGRSYEQYF. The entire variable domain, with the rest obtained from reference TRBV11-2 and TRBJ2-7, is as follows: EAGVAQSPRYKIIEKRQSVAFWCNPISGHATLYWYQQILGQGPKLLIQFQNNGVVDDSQLPKDRFSAERLKGVDSTLKIQPAKLEDSAVYLCASSLELAGRSYEQYFGPGTRLTVT.

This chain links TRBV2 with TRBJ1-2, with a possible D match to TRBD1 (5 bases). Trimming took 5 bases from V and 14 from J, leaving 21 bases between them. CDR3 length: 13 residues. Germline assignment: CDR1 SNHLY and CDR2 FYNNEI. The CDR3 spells CASSFGGQNRPTF. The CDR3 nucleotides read TGTGCCAGCAGTTTCGGCGGACAAAATCGACCAACCTTC.

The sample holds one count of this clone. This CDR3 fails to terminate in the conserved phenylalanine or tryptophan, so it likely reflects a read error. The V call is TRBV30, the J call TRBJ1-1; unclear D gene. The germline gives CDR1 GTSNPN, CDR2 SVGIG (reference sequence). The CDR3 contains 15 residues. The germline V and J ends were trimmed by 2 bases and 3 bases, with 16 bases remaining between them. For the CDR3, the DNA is TGTGCCTGGAGTACCGGGTCCTGGGAGGACACTGAAGCTTTCCTT. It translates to CAWSTGSWEDTEAFL.